What follows are 11 T cell receptor beta chains derived from one specimen sequenced in a study of identical twins. TCRdb reprocessed the 5' RACE reads via MiXCR and lists one record per CDR3 protein. Among about 500,000 distinct CDR3 sequences listed, approximately 14% were seen once. The same data also contributed to another study, on yellow fever vaccine responses in identical twins.

Sequences were obtained from CD4+ T cells sorted from blood. Receptor source: a woman under 30 in good health.

This sequence joins TRBV5-1 and TRBJ1-1, with 8 nucleotides matching TRBD1. The V gene's germline CDR1 is SGHRS and CDR2 YFSETQ. The CDR3 runs 16 residues. The V and J ends lost 4 bases and 0 bases, in that order; junction bases with no gene match: 8. CDR3: CASSQWTGMLNTEAFF. The DNA of the CDR3 is TGCGCCAGCAGCCAATGGACAGGGATGTTGAACACTGAAGCTTTCTTT.

This chain links TRBV6-5 with TRBJ2-7; 12 bases match TRBD2. Germline V lookup: CDR1 MNHEY, CDR2 SVGAGI. The V and J ends lost 0 bases and 4 bases, in that order; junction bases with no gene match: 13. CDR3 length equals 19 residues. The CDR3 sequence: CASSYSSMTSGSHRYEQYF. Here the CDR3 DNA reads TGTGCCAGCAGTTACTCGTCAATGACTAGCGGGAGCCATCGGTACGAGCAGTACTTC.

This clonotype appeared many times. An end of the junction differs from the germline gene, which may be a read error. This sequence joins TRBV20-1 and TRBJ1-2, with TRBD1 matching 7 bases. The length of the CDR3 is 13 residues. Germline V gene data show CDR1 as DFQATT and CDR2 as SNEGSKA (reference sequence). CDR3: CSVRQGSNYGYTF. The CDR3 nucleotides read TGCAGTGTTAGACAGGGAAGTAACTATGGCTACACCTTC.

This clonotype was observed once. The rearrangement joins TRBV6-1 to TRBJ2-7; maybe TRBD2 (6 bases). Germline-derived CDR1 and CDR2 are MNHNS and SASEGT. Trimming took off 6 bases at V and 4 bases at J, with 16 bases between the two ends. The CDR3 spans 14 residues. This CDR3 reads CASSLTMTSYEQYF. The DNA for the CDR3 is TGTGCCAGCAGCCTTACGATGACTAGTTACGAGCAGTACTTC.

This clonotype turned up a few times. The CDR3 DNA follows: TGTGCCAGCAGTTTTTTAGCGGGAGTAGCCGGGGAGCTGTTTTTT. Encoded protein: CASSFLAGVAGELFF. V gene TRBV12-3 or TRBV12-4 combines with J gene TRBJ2-2, with 9 bases lining up with TRBD2. This CDR3 has 15 amino acids. V lost 3 bases, J lost 6 bases, and 5 bases stayed unmatched.

This clonotype was detected only a few times. The V call is TRBV7-6, the J call TRBJ2-7; D perhaps matches TRBD2 (6 bases). This CDR3 has 15 amino acids. V dropped 4 bases and J dropped 2 bases, with 15 bases sitting between them. Germline values: CDR1 SGHVS, CDR2 FNYEAQ. CDR3 nucleotides: TGTGCCAGCAGCTCGCAAAGTGGGGGGACCTACGAGCAGTACTTC. Protein: CASSSQSGGTYEQYF.

The V call is TRBV12-3 or TRBV12-4, the J call TRBJ1-2, with a possible D match to TRBD1 (6 bases). The CDR3 totals 11 residues. Trimming took 6 bases from V and 10 from J, leaving 12 bases between them. The CDR3 reads CASSSRGDYTF. Written as DNA, the CDR3 is TGTGCCAGCAGCTCCAGGGGAGACTACACCTTC.

This clonotype was detected many times. The chain recombines TRBV29-1 with TRBJ2-7; TRBD2 aligns across 14 bases. The V segment lost 6 bases and the J segment 3 bases; nucleotides outside the gene matches: 7. This CDR3 contains 15 residues. The germline CDR1 and CDR2 sequences are SQVTM and ANQGSEA. For the CDR3, the DNA is TGCAGCGTCGCCGGGACTAGCGGGAGCTACTACGAGCAGTACTTC. Translation gives CSVAGTSGSYYEQYF.

Many counts were recorded for this clonotype. The V and J genes are TRBV27 and TRBJ1-5; maybe TRBD1 (6 bases). Germline values: CDR1 MNHEY, CDR2 SMNVEV (reference sequence). The V gene lost 4 bases and the J gene lost 2 bases, with 9 bases spanning the gap. This CDR3 is 14 amino acids long. CDR3 amino acids: CASSSRTGNQPQHF. The CDR3 nucleotides read TGTGCCAGCAGTTCCCGGACAGGCAATCAGCCCCAGCATTTT.

This chain joins TRBV6-2 or TRBV6-3 and TRBJ2-7; TRBD2 might be the D (6 bases). The CDR3 has 14 amino acids. Deletions cut 2 bases from V and 2 bases from J, with 10 bases between. Germline V gene lookup returns CDR1 MNHEY and CDR2 SVGEGT. CDR3 in amino acids: CASSYHAGPYEQYF. The CDR3 DNA sequence: TGTGCCAGCAGTTACCACGCGGGGCCCTACGAGCAGTACTTC.

The chain recombines TRBV18 with TRBJ2-1; D remains ambiguous. The germline gives CDR1 KGHSH, CDR2 LQKENI. The CDR3 has 16 residues. The germline V and J ends were trimmed by 6 bases and 0 bases, with 15 bases remaining between them. The CDR3 DNA is TGTGCCAGCTCGTCAGTCGCATCACACTCCTACAATGAGCAGTTCTTC. Amino acids: CASSSVASHSYNEQFF.